This T cell receptor beta chain was recovered during a study of blood T cell repertoires in COVID-19. The CDR3 contains 13 residues. CDR1 and CDR2 (germline): ENHRY, SYGVKD. Trimming cost V 5 bases and J 2 bases; bases outside gene matches: 2. TCRdb keeps only in-frame clones here, not all; method: immunoSEQ multiplex PCR. The data show around 60,000 clones, with more than 80% seen just once and 1% to 1.5% held by the top ten. The chain combines TRBV10-3 with TRBJ2-5; 7 nucleotides match TRBD1. Material for sequencing was peripheral blood. This receptor was taken from a woman older than 75 with acute or convalescent COVID-19. The CDR3 spells CAISPGQQETQYF. In nucleotides, the CDR3 is TGTGCCATCAGTCCGGGACAGCAAGAGACCCAGTACTTC.